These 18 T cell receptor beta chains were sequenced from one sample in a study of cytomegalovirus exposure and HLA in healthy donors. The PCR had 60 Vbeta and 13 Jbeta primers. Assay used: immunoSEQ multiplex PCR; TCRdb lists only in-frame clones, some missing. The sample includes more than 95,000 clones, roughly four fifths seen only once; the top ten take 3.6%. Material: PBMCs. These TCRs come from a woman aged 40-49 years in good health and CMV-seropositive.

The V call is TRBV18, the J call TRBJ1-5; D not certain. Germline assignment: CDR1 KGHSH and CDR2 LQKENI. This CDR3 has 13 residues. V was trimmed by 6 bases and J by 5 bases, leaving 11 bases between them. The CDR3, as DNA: TGTGCCAGCTCCCCAACGTCGGATCAGCCCCAGCATTTT. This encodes CASSPTSDQPQHF.

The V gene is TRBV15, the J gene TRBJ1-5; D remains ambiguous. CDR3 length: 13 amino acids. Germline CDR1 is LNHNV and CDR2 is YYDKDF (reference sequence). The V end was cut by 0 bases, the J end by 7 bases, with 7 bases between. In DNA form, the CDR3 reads TGTGCCACCAGCAGAGATCGGTTGCAGCCCCAGCATTTT. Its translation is CATSRDRLQPQHF.

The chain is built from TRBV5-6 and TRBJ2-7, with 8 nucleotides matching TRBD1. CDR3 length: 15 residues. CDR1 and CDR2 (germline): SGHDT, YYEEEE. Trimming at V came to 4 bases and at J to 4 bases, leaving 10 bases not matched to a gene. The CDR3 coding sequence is TGTGCCAGCAGCCCGCCCGGACAGGGCAATTACGAGCAGTACTTC. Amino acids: CASSPPGQGNYEQYF. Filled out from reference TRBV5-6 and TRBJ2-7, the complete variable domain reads DAGVTQSPTHLIKTRGQQVTLRCSPKSGHDTVSWYQQALGQGPQFIFQYYEEEERQRGNFPDRFSGHQFPNYSSELNVNALLLGDSALYLCASSPPGQGNYEQYFGPGTRLTVT.

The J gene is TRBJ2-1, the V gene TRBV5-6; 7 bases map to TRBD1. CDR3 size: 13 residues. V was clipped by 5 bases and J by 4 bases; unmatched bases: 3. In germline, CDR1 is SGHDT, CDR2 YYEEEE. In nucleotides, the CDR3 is TGTGCCAGCAGTCCGGGACAGTACAATGAGCAGTTCTTC. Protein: CASSPGQYNEQFF.

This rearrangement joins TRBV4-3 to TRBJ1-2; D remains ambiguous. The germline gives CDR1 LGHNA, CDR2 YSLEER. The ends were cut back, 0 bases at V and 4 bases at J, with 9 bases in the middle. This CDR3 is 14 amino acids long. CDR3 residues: CASSQDGAFYGYTF. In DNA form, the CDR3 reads TGCGCCAGCAGCCAAGACGGAGCCTTCTATGGCTACACCTTC.

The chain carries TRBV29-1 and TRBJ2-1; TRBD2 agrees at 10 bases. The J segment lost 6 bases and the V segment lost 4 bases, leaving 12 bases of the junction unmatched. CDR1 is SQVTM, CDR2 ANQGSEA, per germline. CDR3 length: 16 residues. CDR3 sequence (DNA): TGCAGCGTTGCGCTCGGGGCTAGCGGGAGAACCAATGAGCAGTTCTTC. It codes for CSVALGASGRTNEQFF.

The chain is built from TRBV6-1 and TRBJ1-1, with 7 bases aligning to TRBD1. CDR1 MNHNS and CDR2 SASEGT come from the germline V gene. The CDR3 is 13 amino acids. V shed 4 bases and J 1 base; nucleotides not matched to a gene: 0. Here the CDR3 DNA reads TGTGCCAGCAGTGGGGACAGGAACACTGAAGCTTTCTTT. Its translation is CASSGDRNTEAFF.

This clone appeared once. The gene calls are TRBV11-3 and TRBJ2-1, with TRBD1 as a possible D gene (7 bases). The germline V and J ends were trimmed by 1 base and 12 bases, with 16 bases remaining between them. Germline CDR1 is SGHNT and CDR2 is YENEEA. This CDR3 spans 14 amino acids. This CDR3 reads CASSLGGSQGGQFF. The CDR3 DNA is TGTGCCAGCAGCTTAGGAGGAAGCCAGGGGGGGCAGTTCTTC.

For the CDR3, the DNA is TGTGCCAGCAGTTTAGGTAGCGGGAGAGGTGTTGTTGGGTACGAGCAGTACTTC. This sequence encodes CASSLGSGRGVVGYEQYF. This chain connects TRBV27 to TRBJ2-7, with TRBD2 matching over 9 bases. The CDR3 is 18 residues long. Germline V gene lookup returns CDR1 MNHEY and CDR2 SMNVEV (reference sequence). Trimming removed 2 bases from V and 4 bases from J; junction bases left unmatched: 15.

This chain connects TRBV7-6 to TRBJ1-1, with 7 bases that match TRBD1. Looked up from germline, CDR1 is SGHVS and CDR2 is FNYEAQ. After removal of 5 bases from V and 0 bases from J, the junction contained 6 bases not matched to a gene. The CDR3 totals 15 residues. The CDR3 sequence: CASSPGGNMNTEAFF. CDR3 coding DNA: TGTGCCAGCAGCCCAGGGGGGAACATGAACACTGAAGCTTTCTTT.

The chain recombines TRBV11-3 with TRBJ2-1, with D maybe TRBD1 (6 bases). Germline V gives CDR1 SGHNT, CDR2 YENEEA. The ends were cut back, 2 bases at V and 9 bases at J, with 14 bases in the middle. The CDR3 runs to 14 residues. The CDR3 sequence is CASSLIRGSSEQFF. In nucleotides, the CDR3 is TGTGCCAGCAGCTTAATCAGGGGCTCATCTGAGCAGTTCTTC.

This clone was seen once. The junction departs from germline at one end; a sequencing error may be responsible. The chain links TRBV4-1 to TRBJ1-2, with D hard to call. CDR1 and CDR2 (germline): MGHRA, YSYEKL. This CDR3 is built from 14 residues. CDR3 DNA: TGCGCCAGCAGCCCCCTTCGGGCAGACTACGGCTACACCTTC. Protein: CASSPLRADYGYTF.

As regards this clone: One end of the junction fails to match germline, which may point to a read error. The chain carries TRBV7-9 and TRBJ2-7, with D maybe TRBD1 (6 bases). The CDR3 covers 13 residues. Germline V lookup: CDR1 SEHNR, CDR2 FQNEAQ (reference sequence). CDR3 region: CSSSASGAPEQYF. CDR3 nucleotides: TGTTCCAGCAGCGCCTCAGGGGCCCCCGAGCAGTACTTC. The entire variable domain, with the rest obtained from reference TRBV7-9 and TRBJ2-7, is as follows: DTGVSQNPRHKITKRGQNVTFRCDPISEHNRLYWYRQTLGQGPEFLTYFQNEAQLEKSRLLSDRFSAERPKGSFSTLEIQRTEQGDSAMYLCSSSASGAPEQYFGPGTRLTVT.

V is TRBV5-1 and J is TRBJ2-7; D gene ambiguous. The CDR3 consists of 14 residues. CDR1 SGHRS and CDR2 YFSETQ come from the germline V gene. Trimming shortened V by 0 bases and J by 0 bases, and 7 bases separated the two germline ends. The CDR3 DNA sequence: TGCGCCAGCAGCTTGGCCCCTCCCTCCTACGAGCAGTACTTC. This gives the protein CASSLAPPSYEQYF. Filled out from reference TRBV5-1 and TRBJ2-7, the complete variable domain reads KAGVTQTPRYLIKTRGQQVTLSCSPISGHRSVSWYQQTPGQGLQFLFEYFSETQRNKGNFPGRFSGRQFSNSRSEMNVSTLELGDSALYLCASSLAPPSYEQYFGPGTRLTVT.

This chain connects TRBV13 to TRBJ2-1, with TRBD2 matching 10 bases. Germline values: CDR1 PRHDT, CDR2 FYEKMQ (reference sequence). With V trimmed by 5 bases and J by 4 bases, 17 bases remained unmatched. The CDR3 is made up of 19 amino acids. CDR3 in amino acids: CASSTIGLAASTQYNEQFF. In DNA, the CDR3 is TGTGCCAGCAGCACGATAGGACTAGCGGCATCAACACAATACAATGAGCAGTTCTTC. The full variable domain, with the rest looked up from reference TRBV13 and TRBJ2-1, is AAGVIQSPRHLIKEKRETATLKCYPIPRHDTVYWYQQGPGQDPQFLISFYEKMQSDKGSIPDRFSAQQFSDYHSELNMSSLELGDSALYFCASSTIGLAASTQYNEQFFGPGTRLTVL.

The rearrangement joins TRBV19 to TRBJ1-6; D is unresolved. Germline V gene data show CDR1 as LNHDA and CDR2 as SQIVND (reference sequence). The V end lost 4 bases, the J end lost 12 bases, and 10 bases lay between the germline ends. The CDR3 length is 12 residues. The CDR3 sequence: CASSTLEKPLHF. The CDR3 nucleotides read TGTGCCAGTAGTACCCTCGAGAAACCCCTCCACTTT.

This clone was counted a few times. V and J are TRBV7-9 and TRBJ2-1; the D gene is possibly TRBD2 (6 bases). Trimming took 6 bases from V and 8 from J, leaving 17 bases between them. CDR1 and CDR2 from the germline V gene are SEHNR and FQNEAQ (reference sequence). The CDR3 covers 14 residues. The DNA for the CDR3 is TGTGCCAGCAGTTCTAGTACGGGAGAGGATGAGCAGTTCTTC. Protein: CASSSSTGEDEQFF.

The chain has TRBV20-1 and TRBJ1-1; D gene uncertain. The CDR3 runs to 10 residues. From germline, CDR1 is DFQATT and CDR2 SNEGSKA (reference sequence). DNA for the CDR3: TGCATTGCCTATCTGTCTGAAGCTTTCTTT. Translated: CIAYLSEAFF.